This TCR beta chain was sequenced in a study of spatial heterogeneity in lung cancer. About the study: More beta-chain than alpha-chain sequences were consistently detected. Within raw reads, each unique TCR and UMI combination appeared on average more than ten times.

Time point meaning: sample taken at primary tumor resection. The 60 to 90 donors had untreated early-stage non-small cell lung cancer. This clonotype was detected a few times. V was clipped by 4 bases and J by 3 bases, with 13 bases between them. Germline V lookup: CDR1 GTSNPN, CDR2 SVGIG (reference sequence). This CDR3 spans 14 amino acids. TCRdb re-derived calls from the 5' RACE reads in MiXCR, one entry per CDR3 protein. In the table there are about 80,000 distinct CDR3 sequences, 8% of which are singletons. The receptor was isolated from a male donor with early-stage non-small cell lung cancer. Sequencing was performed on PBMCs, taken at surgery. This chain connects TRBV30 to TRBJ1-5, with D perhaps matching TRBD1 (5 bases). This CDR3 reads CAWTATETNQPQHF. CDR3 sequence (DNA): TGTGCCTGGACCGCGACAGAAACCAATCAGCCCCAGCATTTT.